This TCR beta chain was documented in a study of a mutant IDH1 vaccine in newly diagnosed glioma. Study-wide context: Former treatment meant radiotherapy, temozolomide, or both; the majority had gotten both.

Time point here: baseline, week 1 (first vaccination visit). Regarding treatment: pre-vaccination baseline after standard-of-care therapy. Deletions cut 4 bases from V and 0 bases from J, with 10 bases between. Germline CDR1 reads SGHTA; CDR2 reads FQGNSA. This CDR3 is 14 amino acids long. Profiled with immunoSEQ multiplex PCR; TCRdb holds only in-frame clones, not every one. The data contain 85,000 to 100,000 clones, about four fifths of them seen just once; the ten biggest clones take up around 7%. The genes are TRBV7-2 and TRBJ2-7; D call uncertain. The sample was PBMCs, taken from a glioma patient treated with radiotherapy, temozolomide or both. The sequence derives from a middle-aged man with glioma. The CDR3 protein is CASSSSHSSYEQYF. The CDR3 coding sequence is TGTGCCAGCAGCTCATCTCACTCCTCCTACGAGCAGTACTTC.